A selection of T cell receptor beta chains follows, all from one sample in a study of T-cell memory formation after mild COVID-19. TCRdb independently ran MiXCR on the 5' RACE reads; one entry per CDR3 protein. The data contain about 400,000 distinct CDR3 sequences, roughly a quarter of them singletons. Sequenced input: PBMCs or a T cell subset sorted from them (not recorded which). These receptors came from an adult woman who had mild COVID-19 (a few samples of this study predate the infection). Cell type and time point are not known. Each CDR3 is given with its conserved first and last residue. Fields, in order: D gene, clone size, J gene, V gene, CDR3 DNA, CDR3 protein. A D gene is named only where the DNA matches it firmly. Size tells how often a clone was seen (once, few, many) or the class of an expanded clone, and some rows leave it out.

d_gene: NA
abundance: NA
j_gene: TRBJ1-2
v_gene: TRBV21-1
CDR3nt: TGTGCCAGCAGCAACCAGGGGGCTTATGGCTACACCTTC
CDR3aa: CASSNQGAYGYTF

d_gene: TRBD2
abundance: NA
j_gene: TRBJ2-3
v_gene: TRBV7-2
CDR3nt: TGTGCCAGCAGCAGCGGGGGGCCAGGGAGCACAGATACGCAGTATTTT
CDR3aa: CASSSGGPGSTDTQYF

d_gene: NA
abundance: few
j_gene: TRBJ1-4
v_gene: TRBV7-2
CDR3nt: TGTGCCAGCAGCTTAGTTGGGGCTACTAATGAAAAACTGTTTTTT
CDR3aa: CASSLVGATNEKLFF

d_gene: NA
abundance: few
j_gene: TRBJ2-3
v_gene: TRBV7-9
CDR3nt: TGTGCCAGCAGCTTAGTAAGCCGCACAGATACGCAGTATTTT
CDR3aa: CASSLVSRTDTQYF

d_gene: NA
abundance: few
j_gene: TRBJ2-5
v_gene: TRBV3-1
CDR3nt: TGTGCCAGCAGCCAAGATCCCCGGGACGTCCAGTACTTC
CDR3aa: CASSQDPRDVQYF

d_gene: NA
abundance: NA
j_gene: TRBJ2-3
v_gene: TRBV4-1
CDR3nt: TGCGCCAGCAGCCAAGGCTTTAGCACAGATACGCAGTATTTT
CDR3aa: CASSQGFSTDTQYF

d_gene: TRBD2
abundance: NA
j_gene: TRBJ2-5
v_gene: TRBV5-6
CDR3nt: TGTGCCAGCAGCTCCCGGCTCGGGGGGGAGACCCAGTACTTC
CDR3aa: CASSSRLGGETQYF

d_gene: NA
abundance: few
j_gene: TRBJ2-2
v_gene: TRBV3-1
CDR3nt: TGTGCCACCGACCCCGGGGCGGTTACCGGGGAGCTGTTTTTT
CDR3aa: CATDPGAVTGELFF

d_gene: NA
abundance: few
j_gene: TRBJ1-1
v_gene: TRBV5-1
CDR3nt: TGCGCCAGCAGCTTGGAGGAGGTTGCACGAGCTTTCTTT
CDR3aa: CASSLEEVARAFF

d_gene: NA
abundance: few
j_gene: TRBJ1-2
v_gene: TRBV6-5
CDR3nt: TGTGCCAGCCTGGGCCCCTCCTATGGCTACACCTTC
CDR3aa: CASLGPSYGYTF

d_gene: TRBD1
abundance: NA
j_gene: TRBJ2-7
v_gene: TRBV7-6
CDR3nt: TGTGCCAGCAGCCAGACAGGGATCCACGAGCAGTACTTC
CDR3aa: CASSQTGIHEQYF

d_gene: TRBD1
abundance: NA
j_gene: TRBJ1-6
v_gene: TRBV5-6
CDR3nt: TGTGCCAGCAGCTTGGGAGACAGGGGCACTTCACCCCTCCACTTT
CDR3aa: CASSLGDRGTSPLHF

d_gene: NA
abundance: NA
j_gene: TRBJ2-7
v_gene: TRBV7-9
CDR3nt: TGTGCCGGGGCTGATCTGACCACTTCCTACGAGCAGTACTTC
CDR3aa: CAGADLTTSYEQYF

d_gene: NA
abundance: NA
j_gene: TRBJ1-1
v_gene: TRBV12-3/TRBV12-4
CDR3nt: TGTGCCAGCAGTTTGTCTGGGGGTTTGAACACTGAAGCTTTCTTT
CDR3aa: CASSLSGGLNTEAFF

d_gene: NA
abundance: few
j_gene: TRBJ2-1
v_gene: TRBV7-2
CDR3nt: TGTGCCAGCAGCTCTCGAGGAATGCGGCAGTTCTTC
CDR3aa: CASSSRGMRQFF

d_gene: TRBD2
abundance: NA
j_gene: TRBJ2-1
v_gene: TRBV18
CDR3nt: TGTGCCAGCTCTTCCAACCGGGACTACGAGGATGAGCAGTTCTTC
CDR3aa: CASSSNRDYEDEQFF

d_gene: TRBD1
abundance: NA
j_gene: TRBJ2-3
v_gene: TRBV2
CDR3nt: TGTGCCAGCAGCGGACAGGGCTCTAGCACAGATACGCAGTATTTT
CDR3aa: CASSGQGSSTDTQYF

d_gene: TRBD2
abundance: few
j_gene: TRBJ2-3
v_gene: TRBV24-1
CDR3nt: TGTGCCACCAGTGATTGGGTAGCGGGAGAGGGTGGAGATACGCAGTATTTT
CDR3aa: CATSDWVAGEGGDTQYF

d_gene: NA
abundance: many
j_gene: TRBJ2-5
v_gene: TRBV20-1
CDR3nt: TGCAGTGCGCCACGGGGGAAAGAGACCCAGTACTTC
CDR3aa: CSAPRGKETQYF

d_gene: NA
abundance: NA
j_gene: TRBJ1-3
v_gene: TRBV7-9
CDR3nt: TGTGCCAGCAGCTTGAGTGCTGGCCGACGCTCTGGAAACACCATATATTTT
CDR3aa: CASSLSAGRRSGNTIYF

d_gene: NA
abundance: NA
j_gene: TRBJ1-1
v_gene: TRBV29-1
CDR3nt: TGCAGCGTTGTAAAGAACACTGAAGCTTTCTTT
CDR3aa: CSVVKNTEAFF

d_gene: NA
abundance: NA
j_gene: TRBJ2-1
v_gene: TRBV24-1
CDR3nt: TGTGCCACCAGCCTCGGAAGGGGCGAGCAGTTCTTC
CDR3aa: CATSLGRGEQFF

d_gene: NA
abundance: NA
j_gene: TRBJ1-4
v_gene: TRBV6-5
CDR3nt: TGTGCCAGCAGTTACTCCCCAGGCAGAGAAAAACTGTTTTTT
CDR3aa: CASSYSPGREKLFF

d_gene: TRBD2
abundance: few
j_gene: TRBJ2-1
v_gene: TRBV6-5
CDR3nt: TGTGCCAGCTGGGGACTAGCGGGGTACAATGAGCAGTTCTTC
CDR3aa: CASWGLAGYNEQFF

d_gene: NA
abundance: few
j_gene: TRBJ2-1
v_gene: TRBV12-3/TRBV12-4
CDR3nt: TGTGCCAGCAGTTTAGGGCAGGGTAAGCAGTTCTTC
CDR3aa: CASSLGQGKQFF